What follows is one T cell receptor (beta chain) and its context. The table lists this clonotype with many counts. The antigen it binds to is not known. No base qualities exist here, and no much larger clone lies one base off it. These data are taken from a study of CD8 T cells in ankylosing spondylitis (dated by TCRdb to about 2017). Background for the entire study: T cell receptor beta repertoires were profiled in healthy donors and ankylosing spondylitis patients so that disease-linked TCR variants could be found. The full study cohort was made up of approximately 27 ankylosing spondylitis patients and about a hundred healthy donors. Peripheral blood was sampled, and synovial fluid was also collected from ankylosing spondylitis patients. The full study reports these points: Significant enrichment of the disease-linked clones was reported in matched synovial fluid samples from ankylosing spondylitis patients. Some motif variants had previously been reported in the synovial fluid and blood of reactive arthritis patients, which suggests shared mechanisms of disease initiation. A TCR beta motif made up of eight highly homologous amino acid variants appeared to be characteristic of blood from ankylosing spondylitis patients. The disease-linked clones had a CD8+ phenotype and were found at relatively low frequencies in peripheral blood.

The sequencing machine was an Illumina HiSeq 2500. Quantitative 5'-RACE with molecular barcodes was the method used to prepare the TCR beta libraries. As for the authors' bioinformatics: To identify disease-linked TCR variants, a new computational method was used, one built on a probabilistic model of VDJ rearrangement. TCRdb ran its own pipeline on the public reads, namely fastp trimming at Q25 and MiXCR clone calling, and kept in-frame beta chains. Every distinct CDR3 protein forms one entry, paired with its most common genes and DNA. The V and J calls, along with clone size, are taken from TCRdb and not from the paper's own processing. Here the sample has 150,000 to 200,000 distinct CDR3 sequences; approximately 13% occur a single time. Around 10% of the sample lies in the top ten. Sequenced input: blood, either unsorted or a sorted T cell fraction (not recorded which). The sequence was obtained from a female donor with ankylosing spondylitis or in good health (not recorded which).

In nucleotides, the sequence is TGTGCCAGCAAGCAGGGGACAGGGCTGTGGAATCAGCCCCAGCATTTT. It codes for CASKQGTGLWNQPQHF. The V and J segments used are TRBV2 and TRBJ1-5, with 9 junctional bases fitting TRBD1. The germline V gene provides CDR1 SNHLY and CDR2 FYNNEI. The junction shows trimming of 7 bases on V and 4 bases on J, and the gene matches do not reach 11 bases of it. The CDR3 has 16 amino acids, counting the end cysteine and phenylalanine. Only the CDR3 portion is preserved as DNA: 48 bases, with reading frame beginning at the first base. Reference TRBV2 and TRBJ1-5 proteins supply the regions before and after the CDR3; the full variable domain is: EPEVTQTPSHQVTQMGQEVILRCVPISNHLYFYWYRQILGQKVEFLVSFYNNEISEKSEIFDDQFSVERPDGSNFTLKIRSTKLEDSAMYFCASKQGTGLWNQPQHFGDGTRLSIL.